This passage covers 8 T cell receptor beta chains from one sample sequenced in a study of blood T cell repertoires in COVID-19. Only in-frame clones appear in the TCRdb table, and some are missing; sequencing was by immunoSEQ multiplex PCR. The sample records about 190,000 clones, 60% to 80% being singletons. Sample: peripheral blood. Every receptor here comes from a woman aged 70-85 years with acute or convalescent COVID-19.

The CDR3 loop reads CASSRGLFDEQFF. CDR3 coding DNA: TGTGCCAGCTCACGGGGACTTTTCGATGAGCAGTTCTTC. The chain recombines TRBV18 with TRBJ2-1, with a tentative D call TRBD2 (6 bases). V lost 4 bases, J lost 8 bases, and 12 bases lay in between. Germline V gives CDR1 KGHSH, CDR2 LQKENI. The CDR3 spans 13 residues.

The rearrangement uses TRBV2 and TRBJ2-1; 13 bases map to TRBD2. Trimming removed 6 bases from V and 7 bases from J; junction bases left unmatched: 6. The CDR3 has 15 residues. Germline V CDR1 and CDR2: SNHLY, FYNNEI. The CDR3 here is CASRRGLAGDNEQFF. In DNA, the CDR3 is TGTGCCAGCAGGCGAGGACTAGCGGGAGATAATGAGCAGTTCTTC.

This chain connects TRBV12-3 or TRBV12-4 to TRBJ1-1; no clear D gene. This CDR3 is 13 amino acids long. The V gene lost 6 bases and the J gene lost 5 bases, with 13 bases spanning the gap. The CDR3 DNA is TGTGCCAGCAGGTCCTCGGTCGAGACTGAAGCTTTCTTT. It yields the protein CASRSSVETEAFF.

This chain joins TRBV13 and TRBJ2-1, with a weak D call TRBD2 (6 bases). The CDR3 loop spans 13 amino acids. The germline gives CDR1 PRHDT, CDR2 FYEKMQ (reference sequence). Trimming pared 5 bases from V and 2 bases from J, leaving 7 bases between. CDR3 nucleotide sequence: TGTGCCAGCAGCCGGAGGGCCTACAATGAGCAGTTCTTC. Its translation: CASSRRAYNEQFF.

The rearrangement uses TRBV2 and TRBJ2-2; TRBD2 matches at 11 bases. The CDR3 is 14 residues long. The V gene's germline CDR1 is SNHLY and CDR2 FYNNEI. Germline trimming cut 6 bases from V and 5 bases from J; bases unmatched to any gene: 2. DNA for the CDR3: TGTGCCAGCAGGGGACTAGCGGCAACCGGGGAGCTGTTTTTT. It translates to CASRGLAATGELFF. The variable domain in full, completed from reference TRBV2 and TRBJ2-2, reads EPEVTQTPSHQVTQMGQEVILRCVPISNHLYFYWYRQILGQKVEFLVSFYNNEISEKSEIFDDQFSVERPDGSNFTLKIRSTKLEDSAMYFCASRGLAATGELFFGEGSRLTVL.

The V call is TRBV5-6, the J call TRBJ2-3, with TRBD1 matching over 7 bases. Germline V gives CDR1 SGHDT, CDR2 YYEEEE. This CDR3 contains 16 residues. Trimming at V came to 5 bases and at J to 8 bases, leaving 17 bases not matched to a gene. In nucleotides, the CDR3 is TGTGCCAGCAGGACGGCGCGGACAGGTATATTTGGTACGCAGTATTTT. Translation gives CASRTARTGIFGTQYF. Complete variable domain (other parts from reference TRBV5-6 and TRBJ2-3): DAGVTQSPTHLIKTRGQQVTLRCSPKSGHDTVSWYQQALGQGPQFIFQYYEEEERQRGNFPDRFSGHQFPNYSSELNVNALLLGDSALYLCASRTARTGIFGTQYFGPGTRLTVL.

The V and J genes are TRBV7-9 and TRBJ2-3, with a weak D call TRBD1 (5 bases). Germline lookup yields CDR1 SEHNR and CDR2 FQNEAQ (reference sequence). The V end was cut by 0 bases, the J end by 0 bases, with 10 bases between. CDR3 length equals 16 residues. The CDR3 sequence is CASSLALPGSTDTQYF. CDR3 nucleotide sequence: TGTGCCAGCAGCTTAGCGCTGCCAGGGAGCACAGATACGCAGTATTTT. Drawing the rest from reference TRBV7-9 and TRBJ2-3, the complete variable domain is DTGVSQNPRHKITKRGQNVTFRCDPISEHNRLYWYRQTLGQGPEFLTYFQNEAQLEKSRLLSDRFSAERPKGSFSTLEIQRTEQGDSAMYLCASSLALPGSTDTQYFGPGTRLTVL.

This clone is a singleton in its sample. The chain has TRBV27 and TRBJ1-5; a possible D gene is TRBD1 (5 bases). The CDR3 is made up of 13 amino acids. The germline V gene encodes CDR1 MNHEY and CDR2 SMNVEV (reference sequence). V was cut by 5 bases and J by 4 bases, with 9 bases left in between. In DNA form, the CDR3 reads TGTGCCAGCAGTCCAGGGAGGAATCAGCCCCAGCATTTT. Translating gives CASSPGRNQPQHF.